One sample yielded the 25 T cell receptor beta chains listed below, sequenced in a study of T cells after posttransplantation cyclophosphamide. The assay was immunoSEQ multiplex PCR, and TCRdb's table has in-frame clones only and misses some. The repertoire holds 30,000 or so clones, with 70% to 90% as singletons. What was sequenced was PBMCs. These receptors were taken from a woman between 35 and 50 years old with a blood cancer, CMV-positive, and with a related stem cell donor.

The rearrangement joins TRBV6-5 to TRBJ1-2, with TRBD1 identical over 7 bases. CDR1 and CDR2 (germline): MNHEY, SVGAGI. The CDR3 sequence is 13 residues long. The ends lost 8 bases at V and 3 bases at J; junction bases unmatched: 6. The CDR3 DNA sequence: TGTGCCAGCTCAAACACAGGGGACTATGGCTACACCTTC. It encodes CASSNTGDYGYTF.

The rearrangement links TRBV5-6 to TRBJ2-2; possible D gene TRBD1, 5 bases. The ends were cut back, 2 bases at V and 4 bases at J, with 15 bases in the middle. Germline V gene lookup returns CDR1 SGHDT and CDR2 YYEEEE. The length of the CDR3 is 16 residues. The CDR3 region has the DNA TGTGCCAGCAGCTTTCGCCAGGGCCCGTCCACCGGGGAGCTGTTTTTT. Protein product: CASSFRQGPSTGELFF. Together with reference TRBV5-6 and TRBJ2-2, the CDR3 gives the full variable domain: DAGVTQSPTHLIKTRGQQVTLRCSPKSGHDTVSWYQQALGQGPQFIFQYYEEEERQRGNFPDRFSGHQFPNYSSELNVNALLLGDSALYLCASSFRQGPSTGELFFGEGSRLTVL.

This chain uses TRBV6-6 with TRBJ2-1, with 8 nucleotides matching TRBD2. V was pared by 6 bases and J by 8 bases, with 6 bases of the junction left unmatched. The CDR3 has 13 residues. CDR1 and CDR2 from the germline V gene are MNHNY and SVGAGI (reference sequence). The CDR3 loop reads CASRSGGADEQFF. The CDR3 DNA is TGTGCCAGCAGGTCCGGGGGGGCTGATGAGCAGTTCTTC.

The chain joins TRBV6-5 to TRBJ2-5, with D perhaps TRBD1 (8 bases). The J call may be faulty, since TRBJ2-7 better matches the DNA end. In germline, CDR1 is MNHEY, CDR2 SVGAGI. This CDR3 spans 16 amino acids. CDR3 DNA: TGTGCCAGCAGTTACTCACAGGGGGGGCCCTCCTACGAGCAGTACTTC. Translating it yields CASSYSQGGPSYEQYF.

DNA for the CDR3: TGTGCCAGCTCCTCGGGCGGGCTAGCCAAAAACATTCAGTACTTC. Translation: CASSSGGLAKNIQYF. This chain uses TRBV6-5 with TRBJ2-4; possibly TRBD2 for D (5 bases). V lost 8 bases and J lost 0, with 14 bases in between. The germline CDR1 and CDR2 sequences are MNHEY and SVGAGI. The CDR3 runs to 15 residues.

The rearrangement links TRBV5-6 to TRBJ1-1; D call uncertain. This CDR3 contains 13 residues. Germline V CDR1 and CDR2: SGHDT, YYEEEE. The V gene lost 2 bases and the J gene lost 1 base, with 6 bases spanning the gap. CDR3 DNA sequence: TGTGCCAGCAGCTTCGGAGGGAACACTGAAGCTTTCTTT. It encodes CASSFGGNTEAFF.

The rearrangement joins TRBV11-2 to TRBJ2-7; D is possibly TRBD1 (5 bases). CDR1 and CDR2 (germline): SGHAT, FQNNGV. Trimming took 5 bases from V and 5 from J, leaving 16 bases between them. CDR3 length: 14 residues. The CDR3 is CASSRSGNSHEQYF. The CDR3 DNA reads TGTGCCAGCAGCCGTTCAGGGAATTCCCACGAGCAGTACTTC.

This chain connects TRBV27 to TRBJ1-1; D is unresolved. V was clipped by 3 bases and J by 4 bases, with 9 bases between them. Germline CDR1 and CDR2: MNHEY and SMNVEV (reference sequence). The CDR3 length is 13 residues. CDR3 sequence reads: CASSFFESTEAFF. CDR3 nucleotide sequence: TGTGCCAGCAGTTTCTTTGAGAGCACTGAAGCTTTCTTT.

In nucleotides, the CDR3 is TGTGCCAGCAGTGAATCGCCGGGAAGCTCCTACGAGCAGTACTTC. It codes for CASSESPGSSYEQYF. The V call is TRBV2, the J call TRBJ2-5; D perhaps matches TRBD2 (5 bases). The DNA end lines up better with TRBJ2-7; the J call may be wrong. The germline gives CDR1 SNHLY, CDR2 FYNNEI. This CDR3 spans 15 amino acids.

This chain uses TRBV7-6 with TRBJ2-1, with TRBD1 identical over 9 bases. CDR3 length: 16 amino acids. CDR1 and CDR2 from the germline V gene are SGHVS and FNYEAQ. The V gene end was trimmed by 5 bases and the J gene end by 7 bases; junction bases not matched to a gene: 12. CDR3: CASSRRYRGLGNEQFF. The CDR3 nucleotides read TGTGCCAGCAGCCGCCGGTACAGGGGGCTGGGGAATGAGCAGTTCTTC.

The chain links TRBV11-3 to TRBJ2-7; possibly TRBD2 for D (5 bases). Germline V gene sequence: CDR1 SGHNT, CDR2 YENEEA. V shed 5 bases and J shed 7 bases, with 12 bases lying between them. This CDR3 contains 12 residues. CDR3 sequence reads: CASSARTGEQYF. The CDR3 DNA reads TGTGCCAGCAGCGCACGAACGGGGGAGCAGTACTTC.

CDR3 sequence reads: CASSIRKGAAEAFF. The CDR3 DNA is TGTGCCAGTAGTATAAGGAAGGGGGCGGCGGAAGCTTTCTTT. J is TRBJ1-1 and V is TRBV19; 7 bases line up with TRBD1. The CDR3 runs 14 residues. V shed 2 bases, J shed 8 bases, and the junction held 8 bases outside the gene matches. The germline V gene encodes CDR1 LNHDA and CDR2 SQIVND (reference sequence). Variable domain in full (rest from reference TRBV19 and TRBJ1-1): DGGITQSPKYLFRKEGQNVTLSCEQNLNHDAMYWYRQDPGQGLRLIYYSQIVNDFQKGDIAEGYSVSREKKESFPLTVTSAQKNPTAFYLCASSIRKGAAEAFFGQGTRLTVV.

The chain carries TRBV29-1 and TRBJ2-5; 8 bases agree with TRBD1. Unmatched junction bases numbered 14, after V lost 6 bases and J lost 5 bases. The germline CDR1 and CDR2 sequences are SQVTM and ANQGSEA. CDR3 length equals 15 residues. The CDR3 sequence: CSVPRYTGGSETQYF. The CDR3 nucleotides are TGCAGCGTCCCACGATATACAGGGGGTTCGGAGACCCAGTACTTC.

V usage is TRBV5-1 and J usage is TRBJ1-1, with 11 bases lining up with TRBD1. J gave up 3 bases and V 4 bases, and 11 bases lay outside the gene matches. This CDR3 is built from 17 residues. CDR1 is SGHRS and CDR2 is YFSETQ in the germline V gene. This chain's CDR3 is CASSARTGGVMDTEAFF. CDR3 nucleotides: TGCGCCAGCAGCGCCCGGACAGGGGGCGTGATGGACACTGAAGCTTTCTTT.

This rearrangement joins TRBV7-6 to TRBJ1-5; D call uncertain. This CDR3 has 15 residues. Trimming stripped 1 base from V and 1 base from J, with 8 bases between. Germline values: CDR1 SGHVS, CDR2 FNYEAQ. The CDR3 region is CASSLGRGSNQPQHF. CDR3 DNA: TGTGCCAGCAGCTTAGGACGGGGAAGCAATCAGCCCCAGCATTTT.

The rearrangement links TRBV6-5 to TRBJ1-6, with 7 bases fitting TRBD1. The CDR3 runs 13 residues. The germline V gene has CDR1 MNHEY and CDR2 SVGAGI. Unmatched junction bases numbered 6, after V lost 4 bases and J lost 12 bases. In nucleotides, the CDR3 is TGTGCCAGCAGTTTTCAGGGGGGTGGACCCCTCCACTTT. It encodes CASSFQGGGPLHF.

V and J are TRBV5-1 and TRBJ2-3; 11 bases match TRBD1. The CDR3 sequence is 17 residues long. V lost 4 bases and J lost 4; bases outside the gene matches: 11. Germline values: CDR1 SGHRS, CDR2 YFSETQ. The CDR3 DNA follows: TGCGCCAGCAGCCACGATTGGACAGGGGGCCGCTCAGATACGCAGTATTTT. Its translation: CASSHDWTGGRSDTQYF.

This clone has only a few counts. The chain couples TRBV19 to TRBJ2-7; 9 nucleotides agree with TRBD1. CDR1 and CDR2 (germline): LNHDA, SQIVND (reference sequence). The trim removed 5 bases at V and 2 bases at J, leaving 7 bases unmatched. This CDR3 comprises 15 residues. The CDR3 sequence: CASSVGQGRAYEQYF. Written as DNA, the CDR3 is TGTGCCAGTAGTGTCGGACAGGGGAGGGCCTACGAGCAGTACTTC.

The chain has TRBV19 and TRBJ1-1; D remains ambiguous. This CDR3 has 14 amino acids. V was trimmed by 5 bases and J by 1 base, leaving 11 bases between them. Germline V gives CDR1 LNHDA, CDR2 SQIVND (reference sequence). The CDR3: CASSPPRQNTEAFF. In DNA form, the CDR3 reads TGTGCCAGTAGTCCCCCCCGACAGAACACTGAAGCTTTCTTT. Looking up the rest from reference TRBV19 and TRBJ1-1 gives the full variable domain: DGGITQSPKYLFRKEGQNVTLSCEQNLNHDAMYWYRQDPGQGLRLIYYSQIVNDFQKGDIAEGYSVSREKKESFPLTVTSAQKNPTAFYLCASSPPRQNTEAFFGQGTRLTVV.

V gene TRBV2 combines with J gene TRBJ1-3, with D possibly matching TRBD1 (6 bases). CDR3 size: 14 residues. The V and J ends lost 5 bases and 4 bases respectively, with 12 bases between them. Germline lookup yields CDR1 SNHLY and CDR2 FYNNEI. The CDR3 region has the DNA TGTGCCAGCAGTCCGGACAGAATCGGAAACACCATATATTTT. It is translated as CASSPDRIGNTIYF.

The rearrangement links TRBV7-3 to TRBJ2-2, with 8 bases aligning to TRBD2. The V and J ends lost 0 bases and 4 bases, in that order; junction bases with no gene match: 10. This CDR3 is 18 amino acids long. Germline V gene lookup returns CDR1 SGHTA and CDR2 FQGTGA. CDR3 sequence: CASSLTRGGAGGTGELFF. CDR3 bases: TGTGCCAGCAGCTTAACAAGGGGAGGTGCGGGGGGCACCGGGGAGCTGTTTTTT.

This clone turned up a few times. The J gene is TRBJ1-1, the V gene TRBV6-9, with D uncertain. Germline CDR1 reads MNHGY; CDR2 reads SVAAGI. This CDR3 has 11 residues. As DNA, the CDR3 is TGTGCAGTAGTGGGCAACACTGAAGCTTTCTTT. This sequence encodes CAVVGNTEAFF.

J is TRBJ2-5 and V is TRBV9, with 7 bases lining up with TRBD1. CDR3 length: 16 amino acids. Germline CDR1 reads SGDLS; CDR2 reads YYNGEE. The J segment lost 2 bases and the V segment lost 0 bases, leaving 7 bases of the junction unmatched. CDR3 sequence: CASSVATGRGQETQYF. The CDR3 region has the DNA TGTGCCAGCAGCGTAGCGACGGGCAGGGGGCAAGAGACCCAGTACTTC. The full variable domain, with the rest looked up from reference TRBV9 and TRBJ2-5, is DSGVTQTPKHLITATGQRVTLRCSPRSGDLSVYWYQQSLDQGLQFLIQYYNGEERAKGNILERFSAQQFPDLHSELNLSSLELGDSALYFCASSVATGRGQETQYFGPGTRLLVL.

This clone was seen a few times. This sequence joins TRBV2 and TRBJ2-2; tentatively, D is TRBD1 (6 bases). Germline loops: CDR1 SNHLY, CDR2 FYNNEI. The CDR3 loop spans 15 amino acids. V lost 7 bases, J lost 3 bases, and 15 bases lay in between. CDR3 amino acids: CASKELDRDTGELFF. CDR3 nucleotide sequence: TGTGCCAGCAAAGAACTGGACAGAGACACCGGGGAGCTGTTTTTT. Full variable domain (remainder filled in from reference TRBV2 and TRBJ2-2): EPEVTQTPSHQVTQMGQEVILRCVPISNHLYFYWYRQILGQKVEFLVSFYNNEISEKSEIFDDQFSVERPDGSNFTLKIRSTKLEDSAMYFCASKELDRDTGELFFGEGSRLTVL.

This sequence joins TRBV5-1 and TRBJ1-6; D might be TRBD1 (5 bases). CDR3 length equals 17 residues. The V end was cut by 4 bases, the J end by 6 bases, with 20 bases between. Germline values: CDR1 SGHRS, CDR2 YFSETQ. CDR3 sequence: CASSPGPGGPLNSPLHF. CDR3 coding DNA: TGCGCCAGCAGCCCAGGGCCTGGAGGGCCTCTTAATTCACCCCTCCACTTT. Full variable domain (outside the CDR3, taken from reference TRBV5-1 and TRBJ1-6): KAGVTQTPRYLIKTRGQQVTLSCSPISGHRSVSWYQQTPGQGLQFLFEYFSETQRNKGNFPGRFSGRQFSNSRSEMNVSTLELGDSALYLCASSPGPGGPLNSPLHFGNGTRLTVT.